A single sample is the source of the 10 T cell receptor beta chains below, sequenced in a study of blood T cell repertoires in COVID-19. Sequencing used immunoSEQ multiplex PCR; TCRdb keeps in-frame clones, though not all of them. Of 96,000 or so clones listed, around nine tenths are singletons. Sequenced input: peripheral blood. All receptors derive from a man in his 60s with acute or convalescent COVID-19.

The V call is TRBV5-6, the J call TRBJ2-1; 13 bases are shared with TRBD2. Germline loops: CDR1 SGHDT, CDR2 YYEEEE. The V and J ends lost 4 bases and 5 bases, in that order; junction bases with no gene match: 3. The CDR3 is 15 residues long. DNA of the CDR3: TGTGCCAGCAGCGTCGGGACTAGCGGGGACAATGAGCAGTTCTTC. Translation gives CASSVGTSGDNEQFF.

This clone showed up just a few times. The genes are TRBV6-6 and TRBJ2-7, with D perhaps TRBD2 (6 bases). The CDR3 runs 13 residues. Looked up from germline, CDR1 is MNHNY and CDR2 is SVGAGI (reference sequence). V was clipped by 6 bases and J by 7 bases, with 16 bases between them. The CDR3: CASSYTTAGEQYF. DNA for the CDR3: TGTGCCAGCAGCTACACAACCGCGGGGGAGCAGTACTTC.

The rearrangement joins TRBV5-4 to TRBJ2-7, with 13 bases aligning to TRBD2. Per germline, CDR1 SGHNT and CDR2 YYREEE (reference sequence). Unmatched junction bases numbered 9, after V lost 0 bases and J lost 6 bases. The CDR3 has 17 amino acids. The CDR3 here is CASSLGRETSGRPEQYF. CDR3 bases: TGTGCCAGCAGCTTGGGGAGGGAGACTAGCGGGAGGCCCGAGCAGTACTTC.

The rearrangement uses TRBV18 and TRBJ1-1; TRBD1 is a possible D gene (5 bases). Trimming stripped 2 bases from V and 4 bases from J, with 17 bases between. CDR1 and CDR2 (germline): KGHSH, LQKENI. The CDR3 is 16 residues long. CDR3 sequence reads: CASSPVPISGGTEAFF. The CDR3 nucleotides read TGTGCCAGCTCACCAGTCCCCATATCGGGGGGCACTGAAGCTTTCTTT.

This chain links TRBV19 with TRBJ1-2; the match to TRBD1 covers 8 bases. V was clipped by 7 bases and J by 5 bases; unmatched bases: 12. CDR1 is LNHDA and CDR2 is SQIVND in the germline V gene (reference sequence). The CDR3 consists of 15 residues. The chain's CDR3 is CASKSAGTGAYGYTF. The CDR3 region has the DNA TGTGCCAGTAAATCCGCTGGGACAGGTGCGTATGGCTACACCTTC.

The chain employs TRBV27 and TRBJ2-5, with 7 bases aligning to TRBD2. The CDR3 spans 17 residues. The germline CDR1 and CDR2 sequences are MNHEY and SMNVEV (reference sequence). Trimming removed 0 bases from V and 4 bases from J; junction bases left unmatched: 11. This CDR3 is CASSLSPAGSLGETQYF. CDR3 nucleotides: TGTGCCAGCAGTTTATCTCCAGCGGGGAGCCTGGGAGAGACCCAGTACTTC.

This rearrangement joins TRBV27 to TRBJ1-6; D gene ambiguous. Germline loops: CDR1 MNHEY, CDR2 SMNVEV (reference sequence). The CDR3 loop spans 15 amino acids. V gave up 4 bases and J gave up 9 bases, with 16 bases separating them. The CDR3 protein is CASSSQDLAGSPLHF. The CDR3 coding sequence is TGTGCCAGCAGTTCCCAGGACCTGGCGGGTTCACCCCTCCACTTT.

This clone was picked up a small number of times. The rearrangement uses TRBV11-3 and TRBJ2-7, with TRBD1 identical over 7 bases. The V segment lost 0 bases and the J segment 5 bases; nucleotides outside the gene matches: 4. CDR3 size: 14 residues. The V gene's germline CDR1 is SGHNT and CDR2 YENEEA. CDR3 DNA: TGTGCCAGCAGCTTAGATCGTACAGGGGACGAGCAGTACTTC. This translates into CASSLDRTGDEQYF.

The CDR3 DNA reads as TGTGCCAGCAGTTACAGCCAGGGCGCAGATACGCAGTATTTT. Encoded protein: CASSYSQGADTQYF. The chain employs TRBV6-5 and TRBJ2-3; a possible D gene is TRBD1 (5 bases). Trimming pared 2 bases from V and 4 bases from J, leaving 10 bases between. CDR1 is MNHEY, CDR2 SVGAGI, per germline. The CDR3 spans 14 residues.

This chain joins TRBV15 and TRBJ1-3; D not certain. V was trimmed by 9 bases and J by 3 bases, leaving 18 bases between them. The CDR3 covers 15 residues. The germline V gene encodes CDR1 LNHNV and CDR2 YYDKDF (reference sequence). The CDR3 reads CATKAGFKFGNTIYF. DNA for the CDR3: TGTGCCACTAAAGCCGGGTTTAAGTTTGGAAACACCATATATTTT.